This T cell receptor beta chain was recorded in a study of Graves' ophthalmopathy and Graves' hyperthyroidism. Study-wide points: Most expanded thyroid clonotypes above 0.001 frequency also appeared in blood.

Trimming took 0 bases from V and 4 from J, leaving 19 bases between them. Germline CDR1 DFQATT, CDR2 SNEGSKA (reference sequence). The CDR3 contains 16 residues. This clonotype showed up just a few times. Its antigen is currently unknown. Transcripts of RNA were the source for amplifying TCR beta CDR3 regions. The first-round RT-PCR employed HTBI primers together with the Qiagen OneStep RT-PCR kit. A multiplex PCR was then performed as the second round. MiXCR was run by TCRdb on the multiplex PCR reads, yielding one entry per CDR3 protein. The sample holds almost 750,000 distinct CDR3 sequences, 35% to 50% seen once.

This clonotype was obtained from an adult man with Graves' ophthalmopathy. This chain uses TRBV20-1 with TRBJ2-7, with a tentative D call TRBD2 (6 bases). Sequencing was done on a sample of peripheral blood. This CDR3 reads CSARDLEGAGPYEQYF. CDR3 coding DNA: TGCAGTGCTAGAGATCTGGAGGGCGCGGGGCCATACGAGCAGTACTTC.